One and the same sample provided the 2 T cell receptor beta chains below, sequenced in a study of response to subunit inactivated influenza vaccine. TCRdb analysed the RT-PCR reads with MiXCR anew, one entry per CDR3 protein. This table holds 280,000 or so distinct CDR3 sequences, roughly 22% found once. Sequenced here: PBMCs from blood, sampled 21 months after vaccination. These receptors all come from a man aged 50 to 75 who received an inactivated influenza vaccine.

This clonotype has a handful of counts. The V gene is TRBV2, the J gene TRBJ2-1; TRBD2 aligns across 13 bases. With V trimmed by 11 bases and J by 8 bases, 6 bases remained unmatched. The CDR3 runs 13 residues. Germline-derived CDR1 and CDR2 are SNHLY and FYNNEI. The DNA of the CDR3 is TGTGCCTGTGGGACTAGCGGGATTTATGAGCAGTTCTTC. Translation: CACGTSGIYEQFF.

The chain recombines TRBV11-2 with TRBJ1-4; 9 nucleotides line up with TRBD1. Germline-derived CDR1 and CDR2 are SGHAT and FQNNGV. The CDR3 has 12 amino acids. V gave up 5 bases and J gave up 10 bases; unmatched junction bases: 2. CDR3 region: CASSPTGGKLFF. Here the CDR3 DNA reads TGTGCCAGCAGCCCGACAGGGGGAAAACTGTTTTTT.